A selection of T cell receptor beta chains follows, all from one sample in a study of response to subunit inactivated influenza vaccine. One entry per CDR3 protein results from TCRdb running MiXCR on the RT-PCR reads. Altogether about 520,000 distinct CDR3 sequences are present, around 9.9% being singletons, with the ten largest covering 12%. The material was PBMCs from blood, obtained more than 35 days after vaccination. The receptor set was obtained from a man in his fifties or sixties who received an inactivated influenza vaccine. The CDR3 runs from the conserved cysteine through the conserved F or W. Each record gives: J gene, V gene, clone size, D gene, CDR3 DNA, CDR3 protein. D genes are given only for firm matches. Clone size is stated in some rows and not others, as once, few, many or a class when expanded.

TRBJ2-7 TRBV5-1 few TRBD2 TGCGCCAGCAGCTTGGCCGGGGGAGGGCCCTACGAGCAGTACTTC CASSLAGGGPYEQYF
TRBJ2-5 TRBV6-1 . TRBD1 TGTGCCAGCAGGAAGACAGGGGGTAGAGGAGAGACCCAGTACTTC CASRKTGGRGETQYF
TRBJ2-2 TRBV12-3/TRBV12-4 . . TGTGCCAGCACGTGGAGGGGGCTCGACACCGGGGAGCTGTTTTTT CASTWRGLDTGELFF
TRBJ2-1 TRBV6-2/TRBV6-3 . TRBD2 TGTGCCAGCAGTTACTCTCGGACTAGCGGGATCTATGAGCAGTTCTTC CASSYSRTSGIYEQFF
TRBJ2-7 TRBV4-1 few TRBD1 TGCGCCAGCAGCCAAACAACGGGACAGGGTTACGAGCAGTACTTC CASSQTTGQGYEQYF
TRBJ1-6 TRBV20-1 few TRBD1 TGCAGTGCTGGGGGCCGGACAGGGAGTTATAATTCACCCCTCCACTTT CSAGGRTGSYNSPLHF
TRBJ1-5 TRBV12-3/TRBV12-4 . . TGTGCCAGCAGTTTAATGGGCAGCCGACAGCATTTT CASSLMGSRQHF
TRBJ2-7 TRBV10-2 . . TGCGCCAGCAGCGTAGGTAGTATTTCCTACGAGCAGTACTTC CASSVGSISYEQYF
TRBJ2-5 TRBV9 . . TGTGCCAGCAGCCCAAACTTAGGGTTTGTGATGCGAGAGACCCAGTACTTC CASSPNLGFVMRETQYF
TRBJ2-3 TRBV7-2 few . TGTGCCAGCAGCTTAGTTCCCAGGGACACAGATACGCAGTATTTT CASSLVPRDTDTQYF
TRBJ2-2 TRBV6-4 few TRBD1 TGTGCCTCCAGGGCATTCCGTAGGGACAGGGGGTCGGACACCGGGGAGCTGTTTTTT CASRAFRRDRGSDTGELFF
TRBJ1-5 TRBV7-6 many . TGTGCCAGCAGCTTAGGGTCAGGGGCTGATCAGCCCCAGCATTTT CASSLGSGADQPQHF
TRBJ2-2 TRBV7-6 . . TGTGCCAGCAGTTACCCTGGATGGGGGGACGACACCGGGGAGCTGTTTTTT CASSYPGWGDDTGELFF
TRBJ2-2 TRBV9 few . TGTGCCAGCAGCCTGGAGGAACCCGGGGAGCTGTTTTTT CASSLEEPGELFF
TRBJ2-1 TRBV2 many . TGTGCCAGCAGTGAAGGCCAGACGTACAATGAGCAGTTCTTC CASSEGQTYNEQFF
TRBJ2-5 TRBV6-2/TRBV6-3 . . TGTGCCAGCAGTTACCCCCAAAGGACCCAGTACTTC CASSYPQRTQYF
TRBJ2-5 TRBV7-8 . TRBD2 TGTGCCAGCAGCTTTTTAGCGGGGACAAAGGGAGAGACCCAGTACTTC CASSFLAGTKGETQYF
TRBJ1-6 TRBV4-1 few . TGCGCCAGCAGCCAAGGGGTCAGGGGCCCTAATTCACCCCTCCACTTT CASSQGVRGPNSPLHF
TRBJ2-7 TRBV4-2 . . TGTGCCAGCAGCCCGAACCACGGGCTCGAGCAGTACTTC CASSPNHGLEQYF
TRBJ2-1 TRBV7-2 few TRBD2 TGTGCCAGCAGCTTATCTAGCGGGGGGAACCAGCAGTTCTTC CASSLSSGGNQQFF
TRBJ2-2 TRBV6-5 few TRBD2 TGTGCCAGCAGTTCCGACGGGACTAGCTCAAGCCGGGAGCTGTTTTTT CASSSDGTSSSRELFF
TRBJ2-1 TRBV29-1 many . TGCAGCGTTGAAGGGACAGACTCCTACAATGAGCAGTTCTTC CSVEGTDSYNEQFF
TRBJ2-7 TRBV20-1 . TRBD2 TGCAGCGCTCTACCGGGACTAGCGGGGGGGCGGGACGAGCAGTACTTC CSALPGLAGGRDEQYF
TRBJ1-2 TRBV5-1 few TRBD1 TGCGCCAGCAGCATCCAAGACAGGGGAAGTTACGGCTACACCTTC CASSIQDRGSYGYTF
TRBJ1-1 TRBV12-3/TRBV12-4 . . TGTGCCAGCAGACTCGGGTCGGGGTCGCGGGGAGCTTTCTTT CASRLGSGSRGAFF
TRBJ2-2 TRBV28 . . TGTGCCAGCAACCAAAATCGGGGGGAGCTGTTTTTT CASNQNRGELFF
TRBJ2-7 TRBV20-1 many TRBD2 TGCAGTGCTAGAATAGCGGGCCCCGGTTACGAGCAGTACTTC CSARIAGPGYEQYF
TRBJ2-7 TRBV6-5 few . TGTGCCAGCAGTTACTCGGGGGGAAGGGGCGAGCAGTACTTC CASSYSGGRGEQYF
TRBJ2-4 TRBV11-2 . TRBD2 TGTGCCAGCAGCACGGGGGGGGGGCAGATTCAGTACTTC CASSTGGGQIQYF
TRBJ2-7 TRBV7-9 . . TGTGCTGTCCCTCGGGGCGCAAATTCCTACGAGCAGTACTTC CAVPRGANSYEQYF
TRBJ2-1 TRBV12-3/TRBV12-4 many TRBD1 TGTGCCAGCAGCCCGGACAGGGGGACCTACAATGAGCAGTTCTTC CASSPDRGTYNEQFF
TRBJ2-7 TRBV28 . . TGTGCCAGCAGTTTAGGGGGTTTCCAGCGGGAGCAGTACTTC CASSLGGFQREQYF
TRBJ2-5 TRBV11-1 . TRBD1 TGTGCCAGCAGCTTAGTAGTGTGGGCAGGGACAGGGGGCGTCGGGGAGACCCAGTACTTC CASSLVVWAGTGGVGETQYF
TRBJ2-7 TRBV9 few . TGTGCCAGCAGCGTAGCCCCAGGCTACGAGCAGTACTTC CASSVAPGYEQYF
TRBJ2-3 TRBV5-1 . . TGCGCCAGCAGCTTACCGGGACCGATTAGCGTTCCGCAGTATTTT CASSLPGPISVPQYF
TRBJ2-2 TRBV6-5 few . TGTGCCAGCAGTTACCTCGACGGGAACACCGGGGAGCTGTTTTTT CASSYLDGNTGELFF
TRBJ2-5 TRBV7-2 . . TGTGCCAGCAGCTTAGCAGGGTACCCTCGGGAGACCCAGTACTTC CASSLAGYPRETQYF
TRBJ2-3 TRBV15 few . TGTGCCACCAGCAGAGGGTGGAGCGAAGGGGCTGACCAGTATTTT CATSRGWSEGADQYF
TRBJ2-1 TRBV5-1 . TRBD1 TGCGCCAGCAGCGCGTGGTACAGGGGTAGTTACAATGAGCAGTTCTTC CASSAWYRGSYNEQFF
TRBJ2-3 TRBV12-3/TRBV12-4 many . TGTGCCAGCACTAACTTCGGGAGTTCGTTGGATACGCAGTATTTT CASTNFGSSLDTQYF
TRBJ2-5 TRBV15 . . TGTGCCACCAGCAGATCCTCTTTAGGGGGAGAGACCCAGTACTTC CATSRSSLGGETQYF
TRBJ2-1 TRBV20-1 few . TGCAGTGCAGCCCCGGACGCTTCGACTTACAATGAGCAGTTCTTC CSAAPDASTYNEQFF
TRBJ2-5 TRBV20-1 . TRBD2 TGCAGTTCCTTAGCGGGAGGGCCCGTTTGGGACCAAGAGACCCAGTACTTC CSSLAGGPVWDQETQYF
TRBJ2-5 TRBV7-9 . . TGTGCCAGCAGTCGGCAAATAGCTAACCAAGAGACCCAGTACTTC CASSRQIANQETQYF
TRBJ2-2 TRBV5-5 many . TGTGCCGGAAAAACCGGGGAGCTGTTTTTT CAGKTGELFF
TRBJ2-1 TRBV18 . TRBD2 TGTGCCAGCTCACCTATGACTAGCGGGTACAATGAGCAGTTCTTC CASSPMTSGYNEQFF
TRBJ2-7 TRBV6-6 . . TGTACCAGCAGTACGCTGGGTGACGAGCAGTACTTC CTSSTLGDEQYF
TRBJ2-1 TRBV4-3 . TRBD2 TGCGCCAGCAGCCAGGGACCGGGACTAGCCCATGAGCAGTTCTTC CASSQGPGLAHEQFF